The 6 T cell receptor beta chains below come from one sample, sequenced in a study of cytomegalovirus exposure and HLA in healthy donors. The PCR made use of 60 Vbeta and 13 Jbeta primers. The repertoire was sequenced with immunoSEQ multiplex PCR; TCRdb's copy has only in-frame clones and lacks some. Altogether 210,000 or so clones are present, about 83% being singletons, with the ten largest covering roughly 10%. Sequencing was performed on PBMCs. The source of these receptors is a woman aged 50 to 60 in good health and CMV-seropositive.

J is TRBJ2-3 and V is TRBV9; D might be TRBD2 (6 bases). V was shortened by 5 bases and J by 2 bases, with 15 bases between the two germline ends. Germline V gene sequence: CDR1 SGDLS, CDR2 YYNGEE. The CDR3 has 15 amino acids. The CDR3 sequence is CASSGGGILTDTQYF. CDR3 nucleotides: TGTGCCAGCAGTGGAGGAGGGATCCTCACAGATACGCAGTATTTT.

This chain links TRBV5-1 with TRBJ1-1, with D maybe TRBD1 (6 bases). CDR1 and CDR2 (germline): SGHRS, YFSETQ. V gave up 4 bases and J gave up 1 base, with 14 bases separating them. The CDR3 extends over 15 amino acids. CDR3 sequence (DNA): TGCGCCAGCAGCGGGGGCGGGCAGGGGAACACTGAAGCTTTCTTT. As protein: CASSGGGQGNTEAFF.

This sequence joins TRBV28 and TRBJ2-1; D remains ambiguous. Trimming took off 4 bases at V and 12 bases at J, with 10 bases between the two ends. The CDR3 extends over 11 amino acids. Germline V gene lookup returns CDR1 MDHEN and CDR2 SYDVKM. DNA for the CDR3: TGTGCCAGCAGTTCATATCTATGGCAGTTCTTC. Its translation is CASSSYLWQFF.

The chain has TRBV7-7 and TRBJ2-3; D perhaps matches TRBD2 (7 bases). The CDR3 is 15 amino acids. V was clipped by 1 base and J by 6 bases, with 14 bases between them. Germline loops: CDR1 SSHAT, CDR2 FNYEAQ (reference sequence). CDR3 region: CASSLDGGGSDTQYF. In nucleotides, the CDR3 is TGTGCCAGCAGCTTAGACGGGGGCGGGAGTGATACGCAGTATTTT.

This rearrangement joins TRBV7-2 to TRBJ1-1; 7 bases are shared with TRBD1. This CDR3 region has 15 residues. After removal of 0 bases from V and 1 base from J, the junction contained 2 bases not matched to a gene. In germline, CDR1 is SGHTA, CDR2 FQGNSA. Here the CDR3 DNA reads TGTGCCAGCAGCTTAGCAGGGGGCGAGAACACTGAAGCTTTCTTT. Residues: CASSLAGGENTEAFF.

The count of this clone is one. V and J are TRBV6-6 and TRBJ2-3, with 7 bases aligning to TRBD1. Germline V gene sequence: CDR1 MNHNY, CDR2 SVGAGI (reference sequence). This CDR3 comprises 13 residues. J was trimmed by 4 bases and V by 6 bases; bases with no gene match: 4. In nucleotides, the CDR3 is TGTGCCAGCAGACAGGGGAAGGCAGATACGCAGTATTTT. This encodes CASRQGKADTQYF.